The TCR beta chain under discussion was sequenced for a study of T cell changes during pregnancy in multiple sclerosis. CDR3 length equals 18 residues. Trimming removed 5 bases from V and 5 bases from J; junction bases left unmatched: 18. Germline values: CDR1 LNHDA, CDR2 SQIVND (reference sequence). The protocol was immunoSEQ multiplex PCR, while the TCRdb copy is restricted to in-frame clones and leaves out a portion. This table has some 85,000 clones, roughly 96% appearing once. This rearrangement joins TRBV19 to TRBJ2-5; 9 bases align to TRBD2. This specimen consisted of peripheral blood, obtained in the second trimester of pregnancy. This receptor was taken from a female donor with multiple sclerosis, enrolled in a pregnancy study. The CDR3 nucleotides read TGTGCCAGTAGTCCGAGATTGACTAGCGGAAAGCGGTTGGAGACCCAGTACTTC. This encodes CASSPRLTSGKRLETQYF.